The clone carrying this T cell receptor (beta chain) was seen repeatedly, ten times or more. Antigen unknown. Aged 18 to 65, the patients had hyperthyroidism that was newly diagnosed and had lasted under 2 months. This sample is drawn from a study of T cells in Graves' hyperthyroidism and ophthalmopathy. Study-wide results and caveats: By a 13 V-J model, ophthalmopathy was set apart from stable hyperthyroidism.

TCR beta CDR3 regions were amplified from RNA transcripts. In the first-round RT-PCR of the TCR CDR3, the HTBI primer set was used. TCRdb called the multiplex PCR reads again in MiXCR, with one record for every CDR3 protein. The table lists some 180,000 distinct CDR3 sequences, over 15% of them singletons. This sequence was found in a woman between 45 and 65 years old with Graves' hyperthyroidism. Sequencing input: blood.

The CDR3 coding sequence is TGTGCCAGCAGTGAAGGGAGCTCTGGGGCCAACGTCCTGACTTTC. It translates to CASSEGSSGANVLTF. The chain combines TRBV2 with TRBJ2-6; no reliable D call. Trimming stripped 1 base from V and 0 bases from J, with 4 bases between. CDR1 SNHLY and CDR2 FYNNEI come from the germline V gene. The CDR3 sequence is 15 residues long.